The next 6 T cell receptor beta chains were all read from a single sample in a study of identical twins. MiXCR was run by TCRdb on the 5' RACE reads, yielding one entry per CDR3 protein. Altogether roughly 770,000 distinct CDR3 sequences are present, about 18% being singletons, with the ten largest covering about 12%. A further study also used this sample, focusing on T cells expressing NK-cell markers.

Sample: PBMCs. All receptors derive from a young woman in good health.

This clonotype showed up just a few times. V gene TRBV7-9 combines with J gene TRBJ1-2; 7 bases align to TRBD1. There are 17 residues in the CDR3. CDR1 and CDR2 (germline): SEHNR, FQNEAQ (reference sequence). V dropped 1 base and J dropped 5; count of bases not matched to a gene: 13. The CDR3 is CASSLVGTVEARYGYTF. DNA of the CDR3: TGTGCCAGCAGCTTAGTCGGGACAGTTGAGGCGCGGTATGGCTACACCTTC.

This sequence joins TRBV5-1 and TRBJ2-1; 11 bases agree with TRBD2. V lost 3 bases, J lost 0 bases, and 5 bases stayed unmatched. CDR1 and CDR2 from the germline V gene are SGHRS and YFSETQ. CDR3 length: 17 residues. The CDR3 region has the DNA TGCGCCAGCAGCTGGGGACTAGCGGACAGCTCCTACAATGAGCAGTTCTTC. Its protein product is CASSWGLADSSYNEQFF.

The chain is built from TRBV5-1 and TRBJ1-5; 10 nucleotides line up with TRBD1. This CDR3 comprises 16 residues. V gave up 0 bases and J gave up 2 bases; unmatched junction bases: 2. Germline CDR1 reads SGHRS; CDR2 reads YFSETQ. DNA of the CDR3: TGCGCCAGCAGCTTGGGTGGGACAGGGGGCAATCAGCCCCAGCATTTT. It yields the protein CASSLGGTGGNQPQHF.

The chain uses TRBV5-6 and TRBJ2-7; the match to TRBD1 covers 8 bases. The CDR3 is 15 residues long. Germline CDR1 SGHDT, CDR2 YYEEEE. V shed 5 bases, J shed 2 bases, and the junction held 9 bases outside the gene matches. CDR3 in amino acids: CASRNDRGRTYEQYF. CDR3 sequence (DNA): TGTGCCAGCAGGAATGACAGGGGACGCACCTACGAGCAGTACTTC.

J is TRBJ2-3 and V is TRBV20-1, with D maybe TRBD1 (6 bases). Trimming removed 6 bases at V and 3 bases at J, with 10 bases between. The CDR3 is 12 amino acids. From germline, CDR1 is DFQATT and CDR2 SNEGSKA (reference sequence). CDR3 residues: CSAQGSTDTQYF. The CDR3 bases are TGCAGTGCCCAGGGGTCAACAGATACGCAGTATTTT.

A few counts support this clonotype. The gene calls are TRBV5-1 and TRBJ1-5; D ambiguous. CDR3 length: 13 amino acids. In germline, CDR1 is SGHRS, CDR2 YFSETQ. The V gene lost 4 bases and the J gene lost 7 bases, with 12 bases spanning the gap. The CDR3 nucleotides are TGCGCCAGCAGCCGGGAACTGGACCAGCCCCAGCATTTT. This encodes CASSRELDQPQHF. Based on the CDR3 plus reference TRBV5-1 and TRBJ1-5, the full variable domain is KAGVTQTPRYLIKTRGQQVTLSCSPISGHRSVSWYQQTPGQGLQFLFEYFSETQRNKGNFPGRFSGRQFSNSRSEMNVSTLELGDSALYLCASSRELDQPQHFGDGTRLSIL.